A single sample is the source of the 18 T cell receptor beta chains below, sequenced in a study of blood T cell repertoires in COVID-19 (dated by TCRdb to between 2020 and 2021). Library method: the immunoSEQ multiplex PCR assay. As stored in TCRdb, this immuneACCESS dataset retains in-frame rearrangements with V and J assigned. A fraction of the clones does not appear; measured against another copy, unresolved V genes explain less than half of the discrepancy, and the remainder lacks a known reason. The table for this sample lists some 200,000 clones; 65% to 85% of them were counted only once. Approximately 3% of the sample goes to the ten largest clones. Input material: peripheral blood. All receptors derive from a woman aged 25-40 years who had recovered from COVID-19.

J is TRBJ2-7 and V is TRBV28; 13 bases map to TRBD2. V shed 5 bases and J 3 bases; nucleotides not matched to a gene: 13. Germline V lookup: CDR1 MDHEN, CDR2 SYDVKM. The CDR3 loop spans 18 amino acids. CDR3 bases: TGTGCCAGCAGTCCGATGGCCGGGACTAGCGGGACCCTCTACGAGCAGTACTTC. Its translation is CASSPMAGTSGTLYEQYF.

The chain links TRBV20-1 to TRBJ2-7, with TRBD2 matching 9 bases. V shed 3 bases and J 2 bases; nucleotides not matched to a gene: 5. The CDR3 is 14 amino acids. From germline, CDR1 is DFQATT and CDR2 SNEGSKA (reference sequence). The CDR3 here is CSASPSGATYEQYF. DNA for the CDR3: TGCAGTGCTAGTCCTAGCGGGGCAACCTACGAGCAGTACTTC.

J is TRBJ1-1 and V is TRBV5-4; D remains unclear. Germline V gene sequence: CDR1 SGHNT, CDR2 YYREEE (reference sequence). The CDR3 runs 13 residues. V was clipped by 0 bases and J by 7 bases, with 10 bases between them. CDR3 in DNA: TGTGCCAGCAGCTTGGACCCGGGGAGTGAAGCTTTCTTT. This sequence encodes CASSLDPGSEAFF. Using reference TRBV5-4 and TRBJ1-1 for the parts outside the CDR3, the full variable domain is ETGVTQSPTHLIKTRGQQVTLRCSSQSGHNTVSWYQQALGQGPQFIFQYYREEENGRGNFPPRFSGLQFPNYSSELNVNALELDDSALYLCASSLDPGSEAFFGQGTRLTVV.

In regard to this clone: Other nucleotide sequences in the sample specify the same CDR3. V is TRBV9 and J is TRBJ1-1; TRBD1 is a possible D gene (5 bases). V was clipped by 0 bases and J by 5 bases, with 11 bases between them. CDR1 SGDLS and CDR2 YYNGEE come from the germline V gene. This CDR3 is 14 amino acids long. CDR3 DNA sequence: TGTGCCAGCAGCGTAGAAGGGGCGGGGACTGAAGCTTTCTTT. The encoded protein is CASSVEGAGTEAFF.

The sample holds a few counts of this clone. The gene calls are TRBV4-1 and TRBJ2-2, with TRBD2 matching over 9 bases. Germline CDR1 and CDR2: MGHRA and YSYEKL. The CDR3 loop spans 17 amino acids. Unmatched junction bases numbered 5, after V lost 0 bases and J lost 3 bases. The chain's CDR3 is CASSQDSAGGYTGELFF. CDR3 coding DNA: TGCGCCAGCAGCCAAGATTCCGCGGGAGGGTACACCGGGGAGCTGTTTTTT.

The chain employs TRBV12-3 or TRBV12-4 and TRBJ2-1; D is unresolved. The ends were cut back, 5 bases at V and 4 bases at J, with 9 bases in the middle. The CDR3 sequence is 13 residues long. The CDR3 is CASSPGPYNEQFF. The CDR3 nucleotides read TGTGCCAGCAGTCCAGGCCCTTACAATGAGCAGTTCTTC.

The V call is TRBV7-2, the J call TRBJ1-4; TRBD1 is a possible D gene (5 bases). Germline CDR1 SGHTA, CDR2 FQGNSA. This CDR3 has 16 residues. V was shortened by 4 bases and J by 5 bases, with 17 bases between the two germline ends. CDR3 DNA sequence: TGTGCCAGCAGCTCCACAGGCCCGGCTCCCAATGAAAAACTGTTTTTT. It specifies CASSSTGPAPNEKLFF.

The rearrangement joins TRBV15 to TRBJ2-5, with D possibly matching TRBD1 (6 bases). CDR1 is LNHNV and CDR2 is YYDKDF in the germline V gene (reference sequence). CDR3 length: 14 amino acids. The V end was cut by 0 bases, the J end by 4 bases, with 9 bases between. The CDR3, as DNA: TGTGCCACCAGCAGAGATCTGACAGGAGAGACCCAGTACTTC. Protein sequence: CATSRDLTGETQYF.

This clone was seen only a few times. The chain has TRBV21-1 and TRBJ2-7; the table calls TRBD2, which could not be checked here. TRBV21-1 constitutes a pseudogene. The CDR3 runs 14 residues. The CDR3 DNA reads as TGTGCCAGCAGCAAAGATCGGAGGTCCTACGAGCAGTACTTC. It codes for CASSKDRRSYEQYF.

The chain recombines TRBV9 with TRBJ1-3; D remains ambiguous. Trimming left V 3 bases short and J 0 bases short, with 13 bases between. This CDR3 spans 16 amino acids. Germline loops: CDR1 SGDLS, CDR2 YYNGEE. This chain's CDR3 is CASSAVEIRSGNTIYF. The CDR3 coding sequence is TGTGCCAGCAGCGCTGTAGAGATCCGCTCTGGAAACACCATATATTTT.

This clone was observed once. This chain joins TRBV29-1 and TRBJ2-7; tentative D call: TRBD1 (5 bases). CDR1 SQVTM and CDR2 ANQGSEA come from the germline V gene. The CDR3 has 12 residues. V gave up 5 bases and J gave up 0 bases, with 8 bases separating them. CDR3 region: CSVRTSSYEQYF. CDR3 DNA sequence: TGCAGCGTTCGGACATCCTCCTACGAGCAGTACTTC.

This chain connects TRBV4-2 to TRBJ1-2, with D possibly matching TRBD1 (5 bases). Germline CDR1 and CDR2: LGHNA and YNFKEQ. V lost 0 bases, J lost 5 bases, and 13 bases lay in between. CDR3 length: 15 amino acids. As DNA, the CDR3 is TGTGCCAGCAGCCAAGATCAGCGGGACGCGTATGGCTACACCTTC. Its protein product is CASSQDQRDAYGYTF.

This sequence joins TRBV5-4 and TRBJ2-7; no firm D call. V lost 2 bases to trimming and J lost 3 bases, with 3 bases between them. This CDR3 comprises 11 residues. Germline CDR1 and CDR2: SGHNT and YYREEE (reference sequence). In DNA form, the CDR3 reads TGTGCCAGCAGCTTCGGCTACGAGCAGTACTTC. This encodes CASSFGYEQYF.

The V gene is TRBV5-6, the J gene TRBJ2-6; 13 bases align to TRBD2. Germline CDR1 SGHDT, CDR2 YYEEEE. V gave up 4 bases and J gave up 0 bases; unmatched junction bases: 7. The CDR3 has 19 residues. CDR3 residues: CASSPGLAGARSGANVLTF. The CDR3 region has the DNA TGTGCCAGCAGCCCTGGACTAGCGGGAGCGCGCTCTGGGGCCAACGTCCTGACTTTC.

CDR3 region: CASSTTGDGYTF. The CDR3, as DNA: TGCGCCAGCAGCACGACAGGGGATGGCTACACCTTC. V and J are TRBV5-1 and TRBJ1-2; the match to TRBD1 covers 8 bases. The junction had 2 bases not matched to a gene; V was cut back by 4 bases and J by 6 bases. The germline V gene has CDR1 SGHRS and CDR2 YFSETQ. This CDR3 is 12 amino acids long.

The V and J genes are TRBV30 and TRBJ2-7; TRBD2 agrees at 8 bases. The CDR3 consists of 15 residues. V lost 3 bases, J lost 6 bases, and 13 bases stayed unmatched. Looked up from germline, CDR1 is GTSNPN and CDR2 is SVGIG (reference sequence). CDR3 in DNA: TGTGCCTGGAGGTGGGATGGGACTAGTGAAAGCGAGCAGTACTTC. It specifies CAWRWDGTSESEQYF.

The CDR3 reads CAIPQARGGNTIYF. CDR3 coding DNA: TGTGCCATCCCACAAGCTAGGGGGGGAAACACCATATATTTT. The J gene is TRBJ1-3, the V gene TRBV5-3; tentative D call: TRBD1 (6 bases). TRBV5-3 is treated as an ORF (open reading frame) with a function not yet certain. Trimming removed 9 bases at V and 4 bases at J, with 17 bases between. This CDR3 is 14 amino acids long.

The gene calls are TRBV5-1 and TRBJ1-6; a weak D match, TRBD1 (6 bases). Trimming shortened V by 0 bases and J by 2 bases, and 9 bases separated the two germline ends. Germline V CDR1 and CDR2: SGHRS, YFSETQ. This CDR3 spans 16 amino acids. The CDR3 bases are TGCGCCAGCAGCTTGGGCAGGGGCGCCTATAATTCACCCCTCCACTTT. Translation gives CASSLGRGAYNSPLHF. The whole variable domain, filled in from reference TRBV5-1 and TRBJ1-6, reads KAGVTQTPRYLIKTRGQQVTLSCSPISGHRSVSWYQQTPGQGLQFLFEYFSETQRNKGNFPGRFSGRQFSNSRSEMNVSTLELGDSALYLCASSLGRGAYNSPLHFGNGTRLTVT.